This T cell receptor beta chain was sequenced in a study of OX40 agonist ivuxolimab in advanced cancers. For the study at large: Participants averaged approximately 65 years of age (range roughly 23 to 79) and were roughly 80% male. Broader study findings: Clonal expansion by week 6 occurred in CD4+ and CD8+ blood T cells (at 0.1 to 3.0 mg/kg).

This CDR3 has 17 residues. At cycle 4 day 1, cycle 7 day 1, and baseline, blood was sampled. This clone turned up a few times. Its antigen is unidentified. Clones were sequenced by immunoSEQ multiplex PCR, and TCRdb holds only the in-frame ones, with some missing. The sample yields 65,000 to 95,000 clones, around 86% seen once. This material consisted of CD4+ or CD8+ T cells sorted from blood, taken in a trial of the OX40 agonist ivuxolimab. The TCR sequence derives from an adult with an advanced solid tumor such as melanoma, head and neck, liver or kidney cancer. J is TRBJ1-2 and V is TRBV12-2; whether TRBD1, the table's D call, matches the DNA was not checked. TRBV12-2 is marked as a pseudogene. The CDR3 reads CASRLEIRTGSGYGYTF. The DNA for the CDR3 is TGTGCAAGTCGCTTAGAAATTAGGACAGGGTCGGGCTATGGCTACACCTTC.